The rows below give T cell receptor beta chains drawn from one sample of a study of shared clonotypes between healthy human individuals. Some clones are missing from TCRdb's copy, which holds only in-frame ones; the method was immunoSEQ multiplex PCR. The sample yields a few million clones, just under 95% seen once. Sequenced input: naive CD4+ T cells from PBMCs. Receptor source: a man between 18 and 35 years old in good health. Some clones in this sample may be carry-over from other donors' samples. CDR3s include the opening cysteine and the closing phenylalanine or tryptophan. The order of the fields is CDR3 DNA, CDR3 protein, V gene, D gene, J gene, clone size. The D gene is left open where the match is weak. Expanded clones are given a class, and other clones once, few, many or no size at all.

DNA: TGTGCCAGCAATCGAGGGGGGGCAAATCAGCCCCAGCATTTT
CDR3: CASNRGGANQPQHF
V: TRBV6-1
D: NA
J: TRBJ1-5
size: NA

DNA: TGCGCCAGCAGCGGCCCCAGGGACTACACTGAAGCTTTCTTT
CDR3: CASSGPRDYTEAFF
V: TRBV5-1
D: NA
J: TRBJ1-1
size: NA

DNA: TGTGCCAGCAGTGCCCGGGACAGAAATAAGAATGAGCAGTTCTTC
CDR3: CASSARDRNKNEQFF
V: TRBV28
D: TRBD1
J: TRBJ2-1
size: NA

DNA: TGTGCCAGCAGTGTGGGCCGCCTCAATTATGGCTACACCTTC
CDR3: CASSVGRLNYGYTF
V: TRBV2
D: NA
J: TRBJ1-2
size: NA

DNA: TGTGCCAGCAGCTTCAGGGGACTTTCCTACGAGCAGTACTTC
CDR3: CASSFRGLSYEQYF
V: TRBV5-8
D: NA
J: TRBJ2-7
size: NA

DNA: TGTGCCAGCACAGGGTCGGGCACTGAAGCTTTCTTT
CDR3: CASTGSGTEAFF
V: TRBV28
D: NA
J: TRBJ1-1
size: few

DNA: TGTGCCAGCAGCATCTCTAGTAGCGGGAGGGGGCAAGAGACCCAGTACTTC
CDR3: CASSISSSGRGQETQYF
V: TRBV7-2
D: TRBD2
J: TRBJ2-5
size: NA

DNA: TGTGCCATCAGTGAGTCGCGGGGATCCTCGGATACGCAGTATTTT
CDR3: CAISESRGSSDTQYF
V: TRBV10-3
D: NA
J: TRBJ2-3
size: once

DNA: TGTGCCAGCTCACCAGGGGGCAAGGAGACCCAGTACTTC
CDR3: CASSPGGKETQYF
V: TRBV18
D: NA
J: TRBJ2-5
size: NA

DNA: TGTGCCAGCAATCGATACCCTGGGGGCGCCTACGAGCAGTACTTC
CDR3: CASNRYPGGAYEQYF
V: TRBV9
D: NA
J: TRBJ2-7
size: NA